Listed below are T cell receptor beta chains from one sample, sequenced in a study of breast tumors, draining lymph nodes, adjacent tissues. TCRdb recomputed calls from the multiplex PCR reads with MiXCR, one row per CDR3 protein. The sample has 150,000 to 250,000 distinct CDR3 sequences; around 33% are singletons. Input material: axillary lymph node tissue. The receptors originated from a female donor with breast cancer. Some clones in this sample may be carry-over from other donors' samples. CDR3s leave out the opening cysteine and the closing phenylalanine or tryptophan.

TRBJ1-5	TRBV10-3	AISESQETQH
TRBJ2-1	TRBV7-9	ASSPPGLGGLFPEQF
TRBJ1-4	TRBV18	ASSPSGTGSEKLF
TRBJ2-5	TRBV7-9	ASSPGGGKEAQY
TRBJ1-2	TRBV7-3	ASSPGGEDYGYT
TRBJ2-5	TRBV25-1	ASSASGQETQY
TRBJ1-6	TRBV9	ASSTTSGRDRGGYNSPLH
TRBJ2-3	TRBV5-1	ASSLRGGHTQY
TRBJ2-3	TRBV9	ASSVVGGQLDTQY
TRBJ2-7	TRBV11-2	ASSLTGTTGGASYEQY
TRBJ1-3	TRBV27	ASIGNTIY
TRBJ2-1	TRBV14	ASSQDEASFYPTEQF
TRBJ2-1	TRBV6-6	ASSPLVLNEQF
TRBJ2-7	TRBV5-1	ASKPAAGEHEQY
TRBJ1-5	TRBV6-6	ASSYSREQPQH
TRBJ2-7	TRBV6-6	ASSHGDEQY
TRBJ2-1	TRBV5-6	ASSLLDPLNEQF
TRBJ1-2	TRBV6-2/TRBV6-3	ASSHSTENVYGYT
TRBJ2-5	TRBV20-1	SAPTVSETQY
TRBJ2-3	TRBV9	ASSINWDTQY
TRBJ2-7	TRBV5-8	ASSLQSSYEQY
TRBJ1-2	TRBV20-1	SAVQGYT
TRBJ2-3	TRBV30	AWSIQRATQY
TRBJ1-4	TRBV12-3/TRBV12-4	ASSPLTGEGKLF
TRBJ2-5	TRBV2	ASSVTIAGEGETQY
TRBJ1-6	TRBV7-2	ASSLVRGSPLH
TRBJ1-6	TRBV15	ATSREGLNNSPLH
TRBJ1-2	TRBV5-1	ASSLVSNYGYT
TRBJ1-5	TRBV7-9	ASSSTGGDQPQH
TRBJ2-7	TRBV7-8	ASSDPGASSYEQY
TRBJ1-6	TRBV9	ASSVEGSRSPLH
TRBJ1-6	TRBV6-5	ASSYDWDGVNSPLH
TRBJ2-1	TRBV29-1	SVVYFCATRGGGGYEQF
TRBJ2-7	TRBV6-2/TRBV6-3	ASSPWTSREQY
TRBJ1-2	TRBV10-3	AISESRDRGVYGYT
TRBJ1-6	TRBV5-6	ASSQGTGSGSPLH
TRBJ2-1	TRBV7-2	ASSLALARGGEQF
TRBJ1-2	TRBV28	ASESFPGRGDGYT
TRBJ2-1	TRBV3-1	ATRGSSYNEQF
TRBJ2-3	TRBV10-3	AISFRTGGTDTQY